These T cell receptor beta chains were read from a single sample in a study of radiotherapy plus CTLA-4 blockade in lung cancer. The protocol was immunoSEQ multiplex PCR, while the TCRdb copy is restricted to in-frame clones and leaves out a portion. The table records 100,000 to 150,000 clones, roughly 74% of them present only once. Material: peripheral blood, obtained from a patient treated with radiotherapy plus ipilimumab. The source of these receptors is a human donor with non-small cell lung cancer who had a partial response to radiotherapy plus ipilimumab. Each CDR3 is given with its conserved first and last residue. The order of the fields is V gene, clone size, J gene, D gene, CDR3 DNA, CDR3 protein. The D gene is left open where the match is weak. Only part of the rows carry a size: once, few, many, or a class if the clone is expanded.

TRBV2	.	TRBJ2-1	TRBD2	TGTGCCAGCAGTGCGGGACTAGCGGGAGACTCCTACAATGAGCAGTTCTTC	CASSAGLAGDSYNEQFF
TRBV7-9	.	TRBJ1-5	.	TGTGCCAGCAGCTTAAGCATTAGCAATCAGCCCCAGCATTTT	CASSLSISNQPQHF
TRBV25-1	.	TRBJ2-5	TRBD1	TGTGCCAGTTCGGACAGGTTCCAAGAGACCCAGTACTTC	CASSDRFQETQYF
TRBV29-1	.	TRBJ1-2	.	TGCAGCGTTCAGGGTGGCGGCTATGGCTACACCTTC	CSVQGGGYGYTF
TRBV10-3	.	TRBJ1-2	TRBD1	TGTGCCATCAGTGAGAGAGGGGGCGACTATGGCTACACCTTC	CAISERGGDYGYTF
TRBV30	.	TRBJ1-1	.	TGTGCCTCGTCCGAGACAGGTATAGGACTTGAAGCTTTCTTT	CASSETGIGLEAFF
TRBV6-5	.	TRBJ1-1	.	TGTGCCAGCAGTGAAGGGGGAATTACCGAAGCTTTCTTT	CASSEGGITEAFF
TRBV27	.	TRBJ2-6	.	TGTGCCAGCAGTTTATTCGGAGGAGGGGGCGTCTCTGGGGCCAACGTCCTGACTTTC	CASSLFGGGGVSGANVLTF
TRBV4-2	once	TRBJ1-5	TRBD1	TGTGCCAGCAGCCAAGATTTAGGGGGCCGGGACGTCAATCAGCCCCAGCATTTT	CASSQDLGGRDVNQPQHF
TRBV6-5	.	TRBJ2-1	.	TGTGCCAGCAGCCGGACTTCGACCTCGGGGGAGCAGTTCTTC	CASSRTSTSGEQFF
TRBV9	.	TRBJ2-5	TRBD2	TGTGCCTCCGGGCCAGCGGGAGTTCGAGAGACCCAGTACTTC	CASGPAGVRETQYF
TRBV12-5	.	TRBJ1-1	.	TGTGCTAGTGGTTTGGGGAACAGGGATACTGAAGCTTTCTTT	CASGLGNRDTEAFF
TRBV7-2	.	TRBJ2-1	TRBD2	TGTGCCAGCAGCTTAGACGGGAGGGGGTCCTACAATGAGCAGTTCTTC	CASSLDGRGSYNEQFF
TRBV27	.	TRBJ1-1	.	TGTGCCAGCAGTCTCGGCCCAACCCGGGGTGCTTTCTTT	CASSLGPTRGAFF
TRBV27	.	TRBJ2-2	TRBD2	TGTGCCAGCAGTTGCCCCCGACTAGCGGCTATTTACACCGGGGAGCTGTTTTTT	CASSCPRLAAIYTGELFF
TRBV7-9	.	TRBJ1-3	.	TGTGCGGGGTGCCGGTTTTCGAGGGCCATGGACTCTGGAAACACCATATATTTT	CAGCRFSRAMDSGNTIYF
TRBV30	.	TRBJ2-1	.	TGTGCCTGGAACGGTCTAGCGTCCTACAATGAGCAGTTCTTC	CAWNGLASYNEQFF
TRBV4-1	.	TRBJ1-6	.	TGCGCCAGCAGCCGGGATTTTGGGAGTAATTCACCCCTCCACTTT	CASSRDFGSNSPLHF
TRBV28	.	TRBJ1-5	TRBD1	TGTGCCAGCAGGTCCGACAGGGGTGGTAATCAGCCCCAGCATTTT	CASRSDRGGNQPQHF
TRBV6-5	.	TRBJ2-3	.	TGTGCCAGCAGCGCGTCAGGGGTTAGCACAGATACGCAGTATTTT	CASSASGVSTDTQYF
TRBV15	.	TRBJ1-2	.	TGTGCCACCAGCAGACAATATCAGGGCTACACCTTC	CATSRQYQGYTF
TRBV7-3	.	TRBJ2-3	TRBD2	TGTGCCAGCGCCCTCTCCAGCGGGACCACAGATACGCAGTATTTT	CASALSSGTTDTQYF
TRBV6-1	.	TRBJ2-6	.	TGTGCCAGCAGTGTAATGGGACTCTCTGGGGCCAACGTCCTGACTTTC	CASSVMGLSGANVLTF
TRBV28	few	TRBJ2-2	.	TGTGCCAGCAGTTTGCCCCGGACAGAGGGCACCGGGGAGCTGTTTTTT	CASSLPRTEGTGELFF
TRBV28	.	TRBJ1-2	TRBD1	TGTGCCAGCAGTTATACAGGGGAGCGTGGTGGCTACACCTTC	CASSYTGERGGYTF
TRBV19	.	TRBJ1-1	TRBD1	TGTGCCAGTAGGAGGACAGGGGGACCGAACACTGAAGCTTTCTTT	CASRRTGGPNTEAFF